This TCR beta chain is from a study of human T cells and chemical hapten exposure. Overall study: Variation in per-sample TCR yields came mainly from small pooled library volume differences. Study outcomes and limitations: TCRs exceeding 1 in 1000 frequency stayed unchanged with DPC sensitization.

V gave up 0 bases and J gave up 4 bases, with 13 bases separating them. The CDR3 is 15 residues long. CDR1 and CDR2 from the germline V gene are SGHVS and FQNEAQ. The study's library attached unique molecular identifiers to single cDNA molecules. In the authors' workflow: Sampled TCR counts reached a median of roughly 100,000 per sample, with values ranging from 23,224 to 690,600. Via MiXCR, TCRdb re-called the reads, giving one row per CDR3 protein. For this entry, the V and J calls and clone size follow TCRdb and not the study's own pipeline. Seen here are fewer than 150,000 distinct CDR3 sequences, 8.5% to 9% observed once, and the top ten hold just over 1.4%. This clonotype turned up a few times. The antigen is not known. From whole blood left unfractionated, total RNA was extracted.

This TCR was sampled from a human donor in good health. Some clones in this sample may be carry-over from other donors' samples. The J gene is TRBJ2-7, the V gene TRBV7-8; D is perhaps TRBD1 (6 bases). Sequencing input: whole blood. The CDR3 protein is CASSLAPQGGYEQYF. Written as DNA, the CDR3 is TGTGCCAGCAGCTTAGCCCCACAGGGCGGTTACGAGCAGTACTTC.